This T cell receptor (beta chain) was recorded in a study of blood T cell repertoires in COVID-19. Study details: The United States, Italy and Spain were the sources of the acute and convalescent COVID-19 samples. PBMCs, B-cell-depleted T cells, or T cells provided the cDNA or gDNA that made up the material.

Original processing methods: Amplification with reference gene primers provided the estimates of nucleated cell counts. Sequencing used immunoSEQ multiplex PCR; TCRdb keeps in-frame clones, though not all of them. V, J and clone size are taken as reported in that table, and D and trimming were inferred from the DNA itself. In the table there are around 180,000 clones, approximately 83% of which are singletons. Sequencing was done on a sample of peripheral blood. The sequence was collected from a human donor with active or convalescent COVID-19. The donor label of this sample is uncertain.

This chain's CDR3 is CASSLRQGKEQPQHF. CDR3 coding DNA: TGTGCCAGCAGCTTGAGGCAGGGCAAGGAACAGCCCCAGCATTTT. V and J are TRBV5-6 and TRBJ1-5, with D possibly being TRBD1 (5 bases). V lost 1 base to trimming and J lost 7 bases, with 15 bases between them. Germline-derived CDR1 and CDR2 are SGHDT and YYEEEE. CDR3 length: 15 amino acids.